A single sample is the source of the 5 T cell receptor beta chains below, sequenced in a study of cytomegalovirus exposure and HLA in healthy donors. PCR primers comprised 60 Vbeta and 13 Jbeta primers. Sequencing was performed with immunoSEQ multiplex PCR; in TCRdb, only in-frame clones are kept and a portion is missing. The sample holds over 100,000 clones, roughly 76% seen once. The source material was PBMCs. These receptors originate from a woman between 45 and 60 years old in good health and CMV-seropositive.

The J gene is TRBJ2-1, the V gene TRBV15; TRBD1 is a possible D gene (5 bases). V lost 4 bases and J lost 2, with 12 bases in between. CDR3 size: 15 residues. In germline, CDR1 is LNHNV, CDR2 YYDKDF (reference sequence). Here the CDR3 reads CATSKDTKTYNEQFF. CDR3 DNA: TGTGCCACCAGCAAGGACACCAAGACCTACAATGAGCAGTTCTTC. Full variable domain (missing parts from reference TRBV15 and TRBJ2-1): DAMVIQNPRYQVTQFGKPVTLSCSQTLNHNVMYWYQQKSSQAPKLLFHYYDKDFNNEADTPDNFQSRRPNTSFCFLDIRSPGLGDTAMYLCATSKDTKTYNEQFFGPGTRLTVL.

The genes are TRBV6-1 and TRBJ1-1; TRBD1 matches at 7 bases. The CDR3 loop spans 14 amino acids. Germline lookup yields CDR1 MNHNS and CDR2 SASEGT. V dropped 5 bases and J dropped 4; count of bases not matched to a gene: 7. In DNA, the CDR3 is TGTGCCAGCAGTTATAGACAGGGTGGCACTGAAGCTTTCTTT. It encodes CASSYRQGGTEAFF.

The chain uses TRBV19 and TRBJ2-2; the D is unclear. Germline CDR1 is LNHDA and CDR2 is SQIVND (reference sequence). Trimming removed 6 bases from V and 4 bases from J, with 3 bases in between. The CDR3 has 11 residues. This CDR3 reads CASRSTGELFF. The CDR3 region has the DNA TGTGCCAGTAGGAGCACCGGGGAGCTGTTTTTT.

V usage is TRBV9 and J usage is TRBJ2-2, with 7 bases fitting TRBD2. The CDR3 totals 17 residues. With V trimmed by 2 bases and J by 5 bases, 12 bases remained unmatched. Germline V gene sequence: CDR1 SGDLS, CDR2 YYNGEE. Written as DNA, the CDR3 is TGTGCCAGCAGCGTCGCCGGGGGGAGGGTGAGGACCGGGGAGCTGTTTTTT. Its protein product is CASSVAGGRVRTGELFF.

The V call is TRBV9, the J call TRBJ2-2; 11 bases fit TRBD2. This CDR3 has 15 residues. Germline assignment: CDR1 SGDLS and CDR2 YYNGEE. V was clipped by 4 bases and J by 6 bases; unmatched bases: 5. The CDR3 region is CASSPLAGGSGELFF. In DNA, the CDR3 is TGTGCCAGCAGCCCCCTAGCGGGGGGATCCGGGGAGCTGTTTTTT.